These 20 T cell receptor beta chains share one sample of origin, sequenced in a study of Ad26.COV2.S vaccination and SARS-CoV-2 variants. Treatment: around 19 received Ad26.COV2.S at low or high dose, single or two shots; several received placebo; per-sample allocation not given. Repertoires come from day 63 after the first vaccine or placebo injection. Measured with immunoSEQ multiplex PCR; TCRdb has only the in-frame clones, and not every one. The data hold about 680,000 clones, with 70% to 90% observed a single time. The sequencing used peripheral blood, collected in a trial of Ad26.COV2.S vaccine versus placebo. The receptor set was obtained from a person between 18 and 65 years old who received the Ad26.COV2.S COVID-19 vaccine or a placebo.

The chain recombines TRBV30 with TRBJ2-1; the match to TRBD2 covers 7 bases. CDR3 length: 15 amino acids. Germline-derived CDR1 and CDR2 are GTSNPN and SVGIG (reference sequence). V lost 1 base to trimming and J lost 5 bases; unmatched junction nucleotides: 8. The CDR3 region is CAWSGIAGSDNEQFF. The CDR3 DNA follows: TGTGCCTGGAGTGGAATAGCGGGTTCCGACAATGAGCAGTTCTTC.

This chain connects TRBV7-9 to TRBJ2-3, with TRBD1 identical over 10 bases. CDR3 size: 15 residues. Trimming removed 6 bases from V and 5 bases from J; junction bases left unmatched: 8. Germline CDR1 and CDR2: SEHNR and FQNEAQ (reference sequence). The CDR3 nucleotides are TGTGCCAGCAGGATTCCGGGACAGGGGTTAGATACGCAGTATTTT. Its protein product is CASRIPGQGLDTQYF.

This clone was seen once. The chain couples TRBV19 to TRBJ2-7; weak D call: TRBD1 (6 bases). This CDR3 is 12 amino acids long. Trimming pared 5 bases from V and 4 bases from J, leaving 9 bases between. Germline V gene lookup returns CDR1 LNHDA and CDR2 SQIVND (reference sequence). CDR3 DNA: TGTGCCAGTAGTCGGACAGATTACGAGCAGTACTTC. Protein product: CASSRTDYEQYF. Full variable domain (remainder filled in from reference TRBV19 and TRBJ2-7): DGGITQSPKYLFRKEGQNVTLSCEQNLNHDAMYWYRQDPGQGLRLIYYSQIVNDFQKGDIAEGYSVSREKKESFPLTVTSAQKNPTAFYLCASSRTDYEQYFGPGTRLTVT.

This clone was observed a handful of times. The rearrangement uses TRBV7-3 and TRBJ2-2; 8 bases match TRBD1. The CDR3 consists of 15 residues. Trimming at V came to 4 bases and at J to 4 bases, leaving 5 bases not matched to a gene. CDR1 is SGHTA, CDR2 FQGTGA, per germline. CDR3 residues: CASSSRQGSTGELFF. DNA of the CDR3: TGTGCCAGCAGCTCCCGACAGGGGAGCACCGGGGAGCTGTTTTTT.

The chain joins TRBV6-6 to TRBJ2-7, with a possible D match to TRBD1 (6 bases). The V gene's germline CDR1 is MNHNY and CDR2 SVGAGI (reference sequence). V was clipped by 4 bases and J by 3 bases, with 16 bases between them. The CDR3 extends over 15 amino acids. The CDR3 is CASSFDRSPIYEQYF. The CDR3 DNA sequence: TGTGCCAGCAGTTTCGACAGGTCGCCAATCTACGAGCAGTACTTC.

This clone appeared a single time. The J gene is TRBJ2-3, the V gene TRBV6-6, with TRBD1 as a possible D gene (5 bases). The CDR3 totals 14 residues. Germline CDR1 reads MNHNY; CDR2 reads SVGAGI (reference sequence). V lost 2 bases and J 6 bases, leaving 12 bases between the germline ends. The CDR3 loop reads CASSYPTEGDTQYF. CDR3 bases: TGTGCCAGCAGTTACCCGACAGAAGGGGATACGCAGTATTTT.

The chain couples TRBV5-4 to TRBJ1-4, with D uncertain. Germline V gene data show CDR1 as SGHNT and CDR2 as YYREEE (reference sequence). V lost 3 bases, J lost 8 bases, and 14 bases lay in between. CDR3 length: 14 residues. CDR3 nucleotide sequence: TGTGCCAGCAGCTCCTCAGATTCGCGAGAAAAACTGTTTTTT. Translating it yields CASSSSDSREKLFF.

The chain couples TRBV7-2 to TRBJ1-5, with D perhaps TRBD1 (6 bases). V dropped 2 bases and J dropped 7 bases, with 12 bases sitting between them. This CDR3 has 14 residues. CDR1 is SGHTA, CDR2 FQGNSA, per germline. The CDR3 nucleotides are TGTGCCAGCAGCTTACCGGGGGCGGGGCAGCCCCAGCATTTT. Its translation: CASSLPGAGQPQHF.

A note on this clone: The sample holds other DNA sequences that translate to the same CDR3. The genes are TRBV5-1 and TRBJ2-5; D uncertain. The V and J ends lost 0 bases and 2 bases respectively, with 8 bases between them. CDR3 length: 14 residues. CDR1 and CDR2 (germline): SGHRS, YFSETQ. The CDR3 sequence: CASSLEARQETQYF. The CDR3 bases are TGCGCCAGCAGCTTGGAGGCTAGACAAGAGACCCAGTACTTC.

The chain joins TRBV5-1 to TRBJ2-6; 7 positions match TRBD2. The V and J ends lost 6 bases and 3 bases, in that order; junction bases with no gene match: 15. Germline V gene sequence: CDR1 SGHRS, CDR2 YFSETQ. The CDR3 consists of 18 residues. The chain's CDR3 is CASTLAPAGVGGANVLTF. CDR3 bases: TGCGCCAGCACCCTCGCTCCGGCGGGAGTGGGTGGGGCCAACGTCCTGACTTTC.

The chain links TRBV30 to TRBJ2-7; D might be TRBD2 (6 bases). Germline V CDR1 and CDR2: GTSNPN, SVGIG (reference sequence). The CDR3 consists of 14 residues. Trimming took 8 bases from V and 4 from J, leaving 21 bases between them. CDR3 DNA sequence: TGTGCCGGAGGGGTAGACAGCAGGAGTTACGAGCAGTACTTC. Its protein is CAGGVDSRSYEQYF.

CDR3 in DNA: TGTGCCAGCAGCGCCCGACAGGGAGGGACCTACGAGCAGTACTTC. Its translation is CASSARQGGTYEQYF. The chain carries TRBV7-2 and TRBJ2-7; D might be TRBD1 or TRBD2, each matching 7 bases. V gave up 5 bases and J gave up 2 bases, with 16 bases separating them. The germline CDR1 and CDR2 sequences are SGHTA and FQGNSA. The CDR3 sequence is 15 residues long.

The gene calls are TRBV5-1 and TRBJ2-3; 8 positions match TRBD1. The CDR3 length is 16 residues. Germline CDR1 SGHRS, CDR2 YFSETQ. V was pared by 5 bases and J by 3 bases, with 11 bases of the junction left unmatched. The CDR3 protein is CASSSRPGQATDTQYF. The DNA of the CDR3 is TGCGCCAGCAGTTCGAGACCGGGACAGGCTACAGATACGCAGTATTTT.

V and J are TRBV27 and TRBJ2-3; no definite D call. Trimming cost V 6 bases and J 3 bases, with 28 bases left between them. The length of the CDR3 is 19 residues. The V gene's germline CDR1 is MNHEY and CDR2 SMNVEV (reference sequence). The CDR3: CASSLEANRIGVGTDTQYF. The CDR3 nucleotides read TGTGCCAGCAGCCTTGAGGCGAATAGGATTGGGGTCGGAACAGATACGCAGTATTTT.

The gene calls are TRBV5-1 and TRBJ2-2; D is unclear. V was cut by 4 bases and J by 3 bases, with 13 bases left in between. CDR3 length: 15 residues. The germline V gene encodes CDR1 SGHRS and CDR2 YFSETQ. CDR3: CASSPPGEHTGELFF. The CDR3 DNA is TGCGCCAGCAGCCCCCCAGGAGAGCACACCGGGGAGCTGTTTTTT.

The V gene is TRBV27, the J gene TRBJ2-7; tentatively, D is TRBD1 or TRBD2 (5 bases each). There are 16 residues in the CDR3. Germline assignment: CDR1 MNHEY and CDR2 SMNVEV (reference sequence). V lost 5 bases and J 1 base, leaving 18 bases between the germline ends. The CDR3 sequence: CASSPLDSGPSYEQYF. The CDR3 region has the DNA TGTGCCAGCAGTCCCCTTGACTCGGGACCTTCCTACGAGCAGTACTTC.

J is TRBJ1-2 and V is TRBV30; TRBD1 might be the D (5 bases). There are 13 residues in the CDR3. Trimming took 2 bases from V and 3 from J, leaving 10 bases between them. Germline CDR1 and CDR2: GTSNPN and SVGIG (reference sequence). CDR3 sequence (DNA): TGTGCCTGGAGTCGGGGGGACGACTATGGCTACACCTTC. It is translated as CAWSRGDDYGYTF.

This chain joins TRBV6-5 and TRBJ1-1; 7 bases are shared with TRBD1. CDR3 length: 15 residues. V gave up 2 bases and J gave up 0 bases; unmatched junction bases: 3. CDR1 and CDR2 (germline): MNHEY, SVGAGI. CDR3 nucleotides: TGTGCCAGCAGTTACGAGGGGGCACTGAACACTGAAGCTTTCTTT. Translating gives CASSYEGALNTEAFF.

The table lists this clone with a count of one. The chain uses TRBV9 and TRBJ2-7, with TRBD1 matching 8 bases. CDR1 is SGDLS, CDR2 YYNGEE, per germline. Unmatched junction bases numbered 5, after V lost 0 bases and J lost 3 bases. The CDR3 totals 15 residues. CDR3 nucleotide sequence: TGTGCCAGCAGCGTAGAGCCAGGGGGCGGCTACGAGCAGTACTTC. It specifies CASSVEPGGGYEQYF.

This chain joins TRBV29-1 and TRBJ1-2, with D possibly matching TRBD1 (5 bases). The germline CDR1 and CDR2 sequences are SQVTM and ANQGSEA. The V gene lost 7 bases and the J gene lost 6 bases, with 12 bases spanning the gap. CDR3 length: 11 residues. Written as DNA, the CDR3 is TGCAGCGCCTTTGCGGGGGATGGCTACACCTTC. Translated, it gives CSAFAGDGYTF.